The next 6 T cell receptor beta chains were all read from a single sample in a study of PD-1 blockade in mismatch repair-deficient tumors (dated by TCRdb to the late 2010s). Libraries came from the immunoSEQ multiplex PCR assay. What TCRdb holds here is the immuneACCESS table cut down to in-frame rearrangements. Part of the clones is not present; checked against another copy, under half of the missing clones reflect an unresolved V gene, and the others are unexplained. This sample is represented by roughly 79,000 clones; 70% to 90% of them were singletons. The top ten clones comprise approximately 5% of the sample. The source material was peripheral blood, sampled 44 weeks after starting pembrolizumab. The receptors come from an adult with mismatch repair-deficient cancer.

This chain connects TRBV10-3 to TRBJ2-7, with TRBD2 matching over 9 bases. CDR1 and CDR2 from the germline V gene are ENHRY and SYGVKD. The CDR3 is 14 residues long. Losses at the gene ends were 6 bases for V and 5 bases for J; bases not matched to a gene: 8. The CDR3 is CAIRSAGGSHEQYF. CDR3 DNA sequence: TGTGCCATCAGGTCCGCGGGAGGGTCCCACGAGCAGTACTTC.

The J gene is TRBJ2-7, the V gene TRBV7-6; D unresolved. CDR3 length: 11 residues. From germline, CDR1 is SGHVS and CDR2 FNYEAQ. The V end was cut by 8 bases, the J end by 4 bases, with 9 bases between. The CDR3 protein is CASSSAYEQYF. The DNA for the CDR3 is TGTGCCAGCTCTTCGGCGTACGAGCAGTACTTC.

This clone was detected a few times. The V and J genes are TRBV6-6 and TRBJ1-4; D uncertain. Per germline, CDR1 MNHNY and CDR2 SVGAGI (reference sequence). V gave up 8 bases and J gave up 4 bases, with 11 bases separating them. This CDR3 spans 13 amino acids. DNA for the CDR3: TGTGCCAGCCACGCCGGGGTTAATGAAAAACTGTTTTTT. Translated: CASHAGVNEKLFF.

V gene TRBV18 combines with J gene TRBJ1-1; 7 bases align to TRBD1. CDR3 size: 16 residues. Per germline, CDR1 KGHSH and CDR2 LQKENI. With V trimmed by 3 bases and J by 1 base, 8 bases remained unmatched. CDR3 in DNA: TGTGCCAGCTCACCCACTACAGGGGTAGAGAACACTGAAGCTTTCTTT. This encodes CASSPTTGVENTEAFF.

This sequence joins TRBV6-1 and TRBJ2-7; 13 positions match TRBD2. The junction had 1 base not matched to a gene; V was cut back by 5 bases and J by 3 bases. The CDR3 is 14 amino acids. The germline gives CDR1 MNHNS, CDR2 SASEGT. CDR3 in amino acids: CASSWTSGSYEQYF. In DNA, the CDR3 is TGTGCCAGCAGTTGGACTAGCGGGAGCTACGAGCAGTACTTC.

This chain links TRBV14 with TRBJ2-7; 10 bases line up with TRBD2. Germline CDR1 is SGHDN and CDR2 is FVKESK. V lost 0 bases, J lost 4 bases, and 6 bases stayed unmatched. This CDR3 comprises 16 residues. The CDR3 DNA reads TGTGCCAGCAGCCAAGAAGGGCTAGCGGGAGTTTACGAGCAGTACTTC. Its translation: CASSQEGLAGVYEQYF.